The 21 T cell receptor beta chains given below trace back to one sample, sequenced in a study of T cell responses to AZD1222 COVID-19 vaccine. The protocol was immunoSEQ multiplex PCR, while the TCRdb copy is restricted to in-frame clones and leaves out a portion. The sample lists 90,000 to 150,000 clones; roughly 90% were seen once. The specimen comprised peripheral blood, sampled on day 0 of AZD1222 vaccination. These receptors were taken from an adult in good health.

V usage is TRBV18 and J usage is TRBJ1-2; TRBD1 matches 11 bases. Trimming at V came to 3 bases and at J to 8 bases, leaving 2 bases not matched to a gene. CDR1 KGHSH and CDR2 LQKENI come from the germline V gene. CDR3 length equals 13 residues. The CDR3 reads CASSPDRGPGYTF. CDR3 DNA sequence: TGTGCCAGCTCACCGGACAGGGGGCCAGGCTACACCTTC.

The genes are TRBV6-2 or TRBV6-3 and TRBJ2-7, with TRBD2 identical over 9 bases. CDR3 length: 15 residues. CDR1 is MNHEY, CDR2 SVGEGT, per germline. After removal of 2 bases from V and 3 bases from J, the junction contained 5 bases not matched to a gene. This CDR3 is CASSYGPSGIYEQYF. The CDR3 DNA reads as TGTGCCAGCAGTTACGGGCCTAGCGGGATCTACGAGCAGTACTTC.

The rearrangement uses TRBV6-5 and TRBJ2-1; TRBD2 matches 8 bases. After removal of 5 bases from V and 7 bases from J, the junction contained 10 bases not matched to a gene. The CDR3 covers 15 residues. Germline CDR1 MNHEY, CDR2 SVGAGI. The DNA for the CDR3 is TGTGCCAGCAGTCCCGGGACTAGTCCGTCAAATGAGCAGTTCTTC. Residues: CASSPGTSPSNEQFF.

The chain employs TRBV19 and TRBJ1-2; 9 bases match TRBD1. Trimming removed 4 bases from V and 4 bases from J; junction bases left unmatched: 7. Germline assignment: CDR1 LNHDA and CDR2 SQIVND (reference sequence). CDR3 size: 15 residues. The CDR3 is CASSRGTGRVYGYTF. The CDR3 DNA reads TGTGCCAGTAGTAGAGGGACAGGGCGGGTCTATGGCTACACCTTC.

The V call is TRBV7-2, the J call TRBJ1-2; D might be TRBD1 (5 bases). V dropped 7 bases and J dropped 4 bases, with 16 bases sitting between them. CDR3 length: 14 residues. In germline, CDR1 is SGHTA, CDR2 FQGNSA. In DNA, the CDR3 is TGTGCCAGCATAAAGCAAAGGGGCGCCTATGGCTACACCTTC. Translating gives CASIKQRGAYGYTF.

CDR3 region: CASSQVIEETQYF. The CDR3 coding sequence is TGTGCCAGCAGCCAAGTCATAGAAGAGACCCAGTACTTC. The J gene is TRBJ2-5, the V gene TRBV14; D is ambiguous. Trimming removed 1 base from V and 3 bases from J, with 6 bases in between. The germline gives CDR1 SGHDN, CDR2 FVKESK. The CDR3 contains 13 residues.

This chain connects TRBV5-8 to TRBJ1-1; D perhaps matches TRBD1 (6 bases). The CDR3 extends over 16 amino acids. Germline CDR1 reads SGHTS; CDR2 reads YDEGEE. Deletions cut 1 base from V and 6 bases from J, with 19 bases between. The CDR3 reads CASSLFGGPLRSEAFF. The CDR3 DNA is TGTGCCAGCAGCTTGTTCGGGGGCCCACTGAGGTCTGAAGCTTTCTTT.

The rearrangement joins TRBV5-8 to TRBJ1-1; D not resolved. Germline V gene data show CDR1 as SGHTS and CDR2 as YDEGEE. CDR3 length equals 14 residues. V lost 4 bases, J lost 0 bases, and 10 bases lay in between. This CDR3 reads CASSPRLLNTEAFF. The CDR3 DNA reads TGTGCCAGCAGCCCCCGCCTCCTGAACACTGAAGCTTTCTTT.

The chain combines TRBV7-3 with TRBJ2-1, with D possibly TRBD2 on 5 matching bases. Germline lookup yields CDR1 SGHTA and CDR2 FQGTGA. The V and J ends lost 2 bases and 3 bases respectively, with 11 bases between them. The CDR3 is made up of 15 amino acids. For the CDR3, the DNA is TGTGCCAGCAGCTTAGGGCGGGCGGACTACAATGAGCAGTTCTTC. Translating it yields CASSLGRADYNEQFF.

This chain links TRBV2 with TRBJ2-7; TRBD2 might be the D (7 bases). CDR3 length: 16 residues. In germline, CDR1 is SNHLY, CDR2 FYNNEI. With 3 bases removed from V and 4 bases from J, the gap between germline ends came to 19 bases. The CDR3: CASSEETAGAGYEQYF. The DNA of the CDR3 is TGTGCCAGCAGTGAGGAAACGGCGGGGGCCGGATACGAGCAGTACTTC.

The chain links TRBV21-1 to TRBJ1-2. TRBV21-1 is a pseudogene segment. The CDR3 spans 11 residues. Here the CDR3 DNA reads TGTGCCAGCTCGGACGGGGGCGGCTACACCTTC. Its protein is CASSDGGGYTF.

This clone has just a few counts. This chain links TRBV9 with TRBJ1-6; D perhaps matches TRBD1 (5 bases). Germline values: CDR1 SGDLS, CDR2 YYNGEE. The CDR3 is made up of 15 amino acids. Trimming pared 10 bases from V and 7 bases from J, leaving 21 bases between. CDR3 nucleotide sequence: TGTGCCCCAGGGAGGGGAAAAGAAGGGAATTCACCCCTCCACTTT. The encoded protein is CAPGRGKEGNSPLHF.

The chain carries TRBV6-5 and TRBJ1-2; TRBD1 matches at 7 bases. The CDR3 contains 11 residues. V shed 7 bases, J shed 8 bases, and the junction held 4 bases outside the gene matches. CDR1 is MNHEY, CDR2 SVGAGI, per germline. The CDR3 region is CASTQGNGYTF. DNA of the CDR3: TGTGCCAGCACACAGGGGAACGGCTACACCTTC.

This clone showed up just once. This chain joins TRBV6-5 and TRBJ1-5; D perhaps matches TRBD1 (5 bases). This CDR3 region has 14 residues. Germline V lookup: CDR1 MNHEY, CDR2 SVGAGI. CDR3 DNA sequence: TGTGCGACAACCGGGGGTACTGGCAATCAGCCCCAGCATTTT. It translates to CATTGGTGNQPQHF.

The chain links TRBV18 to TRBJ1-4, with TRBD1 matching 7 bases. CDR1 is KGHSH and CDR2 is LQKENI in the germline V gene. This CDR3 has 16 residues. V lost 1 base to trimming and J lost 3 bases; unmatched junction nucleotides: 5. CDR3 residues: CASSPLTGKSNEKLFF. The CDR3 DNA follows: TGTGCCAGCTCACCACTGACAGGGAAGTCTAATGAAAAACTGTTTTTT.

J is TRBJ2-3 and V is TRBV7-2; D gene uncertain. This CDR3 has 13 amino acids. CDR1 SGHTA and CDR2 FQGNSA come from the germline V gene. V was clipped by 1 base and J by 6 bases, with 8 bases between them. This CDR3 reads CASSLGFRDTQYF. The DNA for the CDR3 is TGTGCCAGCAGCTTAGGGTTCAGGGATACGCAGTATTTT. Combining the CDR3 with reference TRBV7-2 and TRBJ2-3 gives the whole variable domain GAGVSQSPSNKVTEKGKDVELRCDPISGHTALYWYRQSLGQGLEFLIYFQGNSAPDKSGLPSDRFSAERTGGSVSTLTIQRTQQEDSAVYLCASSLGFRDTQYFGPGTRLTVL.

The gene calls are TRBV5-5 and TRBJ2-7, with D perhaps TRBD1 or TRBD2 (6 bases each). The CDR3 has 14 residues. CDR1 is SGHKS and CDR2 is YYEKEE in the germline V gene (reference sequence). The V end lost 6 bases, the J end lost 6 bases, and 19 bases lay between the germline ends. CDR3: CASTATRGGGEQYF. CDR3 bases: TGTGCCAGCACCGCCACCCGAGGGGGAGGCGAGCAGTACTTC. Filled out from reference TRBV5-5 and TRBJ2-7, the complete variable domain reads DAGVTQSPTHLIKTRGQQVTLRCSPISGHKSVSWYQQVLGQGPQFIFQYYEKEERGRGNFPDRFSARQFPNYSSELNVNALLLGDSALYLCASTATRGGGEQYFGPGTRLTVT.

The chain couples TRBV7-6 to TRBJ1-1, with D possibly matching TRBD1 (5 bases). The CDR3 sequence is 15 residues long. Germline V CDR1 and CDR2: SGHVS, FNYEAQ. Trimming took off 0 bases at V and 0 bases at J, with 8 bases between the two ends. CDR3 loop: CASSLAGGMNTEAFF. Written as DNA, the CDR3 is TGTGCCAGCAGCTTAGCGGGGGGGATGAACACTGAAGCTTTCTTT.

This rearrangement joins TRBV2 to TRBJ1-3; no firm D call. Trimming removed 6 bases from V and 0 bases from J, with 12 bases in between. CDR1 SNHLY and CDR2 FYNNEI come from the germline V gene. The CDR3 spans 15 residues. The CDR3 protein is CASRRLLSSGNTIYF. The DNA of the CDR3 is TGTGCCAGCAGAAGACTCCTCAGCTCTGGAAACACCATATATTTT.

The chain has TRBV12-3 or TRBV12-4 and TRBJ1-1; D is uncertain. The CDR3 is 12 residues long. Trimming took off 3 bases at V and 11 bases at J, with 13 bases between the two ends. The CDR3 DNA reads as TGTGCCAGCAGTTTGAATCAGTTTAGGGCTTTCTTT. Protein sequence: CASSLNQFRAFF.

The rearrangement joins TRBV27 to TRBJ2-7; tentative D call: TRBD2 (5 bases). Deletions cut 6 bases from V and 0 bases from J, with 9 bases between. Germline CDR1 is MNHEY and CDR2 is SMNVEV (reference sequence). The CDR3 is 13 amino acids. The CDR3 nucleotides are TGTGCCAGCAGACGGGGTAGCTCCTACGAGCAGTACTTC. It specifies CASRRGSSYEQYF.